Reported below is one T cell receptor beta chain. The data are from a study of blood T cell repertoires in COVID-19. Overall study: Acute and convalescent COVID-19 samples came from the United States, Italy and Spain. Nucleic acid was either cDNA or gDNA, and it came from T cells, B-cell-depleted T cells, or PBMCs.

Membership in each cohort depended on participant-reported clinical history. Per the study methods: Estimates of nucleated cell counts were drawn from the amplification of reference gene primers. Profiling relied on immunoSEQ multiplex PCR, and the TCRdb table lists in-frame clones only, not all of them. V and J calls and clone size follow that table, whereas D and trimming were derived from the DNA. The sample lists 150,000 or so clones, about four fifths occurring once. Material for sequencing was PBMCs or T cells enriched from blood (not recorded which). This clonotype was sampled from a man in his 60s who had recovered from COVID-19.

CDR3 loop: CASSPQGGSVNQPQHF. DNA for the CDR3: TGTGCCAGCTCACCACAAGGGGGAAGCGTCAATCAGCCCCAGCATTTT. The chain recombines TRBV18 with TRBJ1-5, with TRBD1 as a possible D gene (6 bases). The CDR3 has 16 amino acids. Germline V gene data show CDR1 as KGHSH and CDR2 as LQKENI. The V end lost 1 base, the J end lost 3 bases, and 13 bases lay between the germline ends.